A single sample gave rise to the 8 T cell receptor beta chains below, sequenced in a study of T cells in Graves' hyperthyroidism and ophthalmopathy. Amplified regions were TCR beta CDR3 sequences from RNA transcripts. The TCR CDR3 was amplified in a first-round RT-PCR using the HTBI primer set. TCRdb used MiXCR to reprocess the multiplex PCR reads, holding one entry per CDR3 protein. Of about 400,000 distinct CDR3 sequences in the sample, more than 12% were seen once. The sample comprised blood. Receptors were obtained from a woman aged 25 to 45 with Graves' hyperthyroidism.

The rearrangement uses TRBV4-1 and TRBJ1-4; TRBD1 aligns across 10 bases. Germline assignment: CDR1 MGHRA and CDR2 YSYEKL. After removal of 1 base from V and 3 bases from J, the junction contained 5 bases not matched to a gene. The CDR3 spans 17 residues. CDR3 region: CASSQVDRGPSNEKLFF. The CDR3 nucleotides read TGCGCCAGCAGCCAAGTTGACAGGGGGCCTTCTAATGAAAAACTGTTTTTT.

This clonotype was observed many times. The chain combines TRBV12-3 or TRBV12-4 with TRBJ1-2; no clear D gene. V lost 7 bases, J lost 0 bases, and 6 bases lay in between. There are 12 residues in the CDR3. The CDR3 region has the DNA TGTGCCAGCATTAGAGCTAACTATGGCTACACCTTC. Residues: CASIRANYGYTF.

This clonotype was observed a handful of times. The rearrangement links TRBV4-2 to TRBJ1-2; 8 nucleotides align to TRBD1. Germline values: CDR1 LGHNA, CDR2 YNFKEQ. This CDR3 has 14 amino acids. V lost 4 bases, J lost 5 bases, and 6 bases stayed unmatched. CDR3 sequence (DNA): TGTGCCAGCAGCCCCTGGACAGGGCGGTATGGCTACACCTTC. It is translated as CASSPWTGRYGYTF.

V is TRBV15 and J is TRBJ2-6, with D perhaps TRBD1 or TRBD2 (6 bases each). V was cut by 9 bases and J by 4 bases, with 13 bases left in between. Germline V lookup: CDR1 LNHNV, CDR2 YYDKDF (reference sequence). The CDR3 spans 14 residues. CDR3 protein: CATEGGWGANVLTF. The DNA of the CDR3 is TGTGCCACGGAAGGGGGGTGGGGGGCCAACGTCCTGACTTTC.

This clonotype was found many times. J is TRBJ1-5 and V is TRBV5-1; TRBD1 matches 8 bases. V dropped 0 bases and J dropped 3; count of bases not matched to a gene: 2. CDR1 and CDR2 (germline): SGHRS, YFSETQ. This CDR3 comprises 15 residues. CDR3 nucleotides: TGCGCCAGCAGCTTGGCAGGGGGCGTCAATCAGCCCCAGCATTTT. It codes for CASSLAGGVNQPQHF.

This chain links TRBV28 with TRBJ2-7; the D is unclear. The CDR3 is 14 residues long. The V end was cut by 3 bases, the J end by 2 bases, with 11 bases between. Germline V gene lookup returns CDR1 MDHEN and CDR2 SYDVKM. CDR3: CASSFGVTTYEQYF. The CDR3 coding sequence is TGTGCCAGCAGTTTTGGGGTTACAACCTACGAGCAGTACTTC. Full variable domain (missing parts from reference TRBV28 and TRBJ2-7): DVKVTQSSRYLVKRTGEKVFLECVQDMDHENMFWYRQDPGLGLRLIYFSYDVKMKEKGDIPEGYSVSREKKERFSLILESASTNQTSMYLCASSFGVTTYEQYFGPGTRLTVT.

The gene calls are TRBV19 and TRBJ1-1; 7 bases are a match to TRBD1. Trimming took 3 bases from V and 0 from J; bases not matched to a gene: 10. Germline V gives CDR1 LNHDA, CDR2 SQIVND (reference sequence). The CDR3 runs 17 residues. The CDR3, as DNA: TGTGCCAGTAGTATGGCAGGGGGATCATGGGTGAACACTGAAGCTTTCTTT. It is translated as CASSMAGGSWVNTEAFF.

J is TRBJ2-3 and V is TRBV6-1, with D uncertain. The CDR3 consists of 15 residues. V was trimmed by 4 bases and J by 5 bases, leaving 16 bases between them. Germline CDR1 and CDR2: MNHNS and SASEGT. The DNA for the CDR3 is TGTGCCAGCAGTGCCCCCATCGGAGTTAGAGATACGCAGTATTTT. It translates to CASSAPIGVRDTQYF.